This is a list of T cell receptor beta chains from one sample in a study of T-cell memory formation after mild COVID-19. TCRdb itself ran the 5' RACE reads through MiXCR, one entry per CDR3 protein. The sample has hundreds of thousands of distinct CDR3 sequences, less than 25% seen once; the top ten hold about 8.7%. Source material: PBMCs or a T cell subset sorted from them (not recorded which). All receptors derive from an adult woman who had mild COVID-19 (a few samples of this study predate the infection). Cell type and time point are not known. Both conserved end residues are part of each CDR3. D genes are given only for firm matches. Size is stated for part of the rows, as once, few or many counts, or as a class when the clone is expanded.

j_call,v_call,d_call,clone_size,cdr3_nt,cdr3_aa
TRBJ2-1,TRBV19,-,few,TGTGCCAGTAGAGAGGGACAAAGCTACAATGAGCAGTTCTTC,CASREGQSYNEQFF
TRBJ2-1,TRBV7-6,TRBD2,-,TGTGCCAGCAGCTCCCAACTAGCGGGGGGATTCTACAATGAGCAGTTCTTC,CASSSQLAGGFYNEQFF
TRBJ1-2,TRBV2,-,-,TGTGCCAGCAGCGGGAAGGGGAACTATGGCTACACCTTC,CASSGKGNYGYTF
TRBJ1-1,TRBV12-3/TRBV12-4,TRBD1,-,TGTGCCAGCAGTTCCACAGGGGAGGGAACTGAAGCTTTCTTT,CASSSTGEGTEAFF
TRBJ2-7,TRBV20-1,TRBD2,few,TGCAGTGCTAGAGATCGAACTAGCGGGGGCCATGAGCAGTACTTC,CSARDRTSGGHEQYF
TRBJ2-7,TRBV27,-,-,TGTGCCAGCAGTTTAGGGCTAGAACGCTACGAGCAGTACTTC,CASSLGLERYEQYF
TRBJ1-4,TRBV5-6,TRBD1,-,TGTGCCAGCAGGGGACAGGAGAATGAAAAACTGTTTTTT,CASRGQENEKLFF
TRBJ1-1,TRBV5-1,-,few,TGCGCCAGCAGCACTTTGACAGCGAACACTGAAGCTTTCTTT,CASSTLTANTEAFF
TRBJ2-1,TRBV7-9,TRBD2,-,TGTGCCAGCAGCCTAGCGGGATTTGTCTCCTACAATGAGCAGTTCTTC,CASSLAGFVSYNEQFF
TRBJ1-1,TRBV6-5,-,-,TGTGCCAGCAGTTACTCGGGGGACTTTGAAGCTTTCTTT,CASSYSGDFEAFF
TRBJ1-1,TRBV20-1,TRBD1,few,TGCAGTGCTAGCTGGTCGGACAGGGCCTCTACACCCTCTACAGATGGGGGAGCTTTCTTT,CSASWSDRASTPSTDGGAFF
TRBJ2-3,TRBV2,-,few,TGTGCCAGCAGTCACCCGGATACGCAGTATTTT,CASSHPDTQYF
TRBJ1-2,TRBV27,-,few,TGTGCCAGCAGGGGAGGTTCTGTTGCTAACTATGGCTACACCTTC,CASRGGSVANYGYTF
TRBJ2-7,TRBV6-5,-,-,TGTGCCAGCAGGCAGGGCAGGGCTCCCCACGAGCAGTACTTC,CASRQGRAPHEQYF
TRBJ1-4,TRBV7-8,-,-,TGTGCCAGCAGCTTCGGTTTTCCCACAGGGCATGAAAAACTGTTTTTT,CASSFGFPTGHEKLFF
TRBJ2-7,TRBV4-1,-,few,TGCGCCAGCAGCAGCCGGGATTGGATTCCATGGGGGGAGCAGTACTTC,CASSSRDWIPWGEQYF
TRBJ1-5,TRBV24-1,-,many,TGTGCCACCTATACTTCTCGGGCAGGGCGTCAGCCCCAGCATTTT,CATYTSRAGRQPQHF
TRBJ2-7,TRBV19,TRBD1,-,TGTGCCAGTAGTATCGCACCGTTTAGGACAGGAGGTTTCGAGCAGTACTTC,CASSIAPFRTGGFEQYF
TRBJ2-3,TRBV7-6,-,few,TGTGCCAGCAGCTTAGGGACTCTAGATACGCAGTATTTT,CASSLGTLDTQYF
TRBJ2-3,TRBV24-1,TRBD2,-,TGTGCCACCAGTGGACTAGCGGGGGGGCAGGCGGCGCAGTATTTT,CATSGLAGGQAAQYF
TRBJ1-2,TRBV3-1,-,-,TGTGCCAGCAGCCAGGACGGGACACTCTATGGCTACACCTTC,CASSQDGTLYGYTF
TRBJ2-6,TRBV4-3,-,-,TGCGCCAGCAGCCAAGGCCCTCGTTTTAGCTCTGGGGCCAACGTCCTGACTTTC,CASSQGPRFSSGANVLTF
TRBJ2-7,TRBV5-1,TRBD1,many,TGCGCCAGCAGCTTGGAGACAGGGGGGTTCTACGAGCAGTACTTC,CASSLETGGFYEQYF
TRBJ2-7,TRBV11-2,-,few,TGTGCCAGCAGCTTAGCCGGCAGGGAAGTCGGGGAGCAGTACTTC,CASSLAGREVGEQYF
TRBJ2-7,TRBV11-2,-,-,TGTGCCAGCAGGCCTCGGGGGACCTACGAGCAGTACTTC,CASRPRGTYEQYF
TRBJ2-3,TRBV29-1,-,-,TGCAGCGTTGATGACTTTGTGTTGTATACGCAGTATTTT,CSVDDFVLYTQYF
TRBJ1-2,TRBV5-6,-,few,TGTGCCAGCAGCTTAAGGGCCAGCTATGGCTACACCTTC,CASSLRASYGYTF
TRBJ2-5,TRBV29-1,TRBD2,-,TGCAGCGTTGAGGGACTAGCGGGGGAAGAGACCCAGTACTTC,CSVEGLAGEETQYF
TRBJ1-2,TRBV5-1,-,few,TGCGCCAGCAGCTCTTCGATCTCCACGGGGAACTATGGCTACACCTTC,CASSSSISTGNYGYTF
TRBJ2-3,TRBV5-1,-,-,TGCGCCAGCAGCGTCGACTACCTTGATACGCAGTATTTT,CASSVDYLDTQYF
TRBJ1-1,TRBV9,-,-,TGTGCCAGCAGCGTAGCGACGGCTAACACTGAAGCTTTCTTT,CASSVATANTEAFF
TRBJ2-7,TRBV3-2,-,few,TGTGCCAGCCCCCCCGGACAGTTAACCTACGAGCAGTACTTC,CASPPGQLTYEQYF
TRBJ1-5,TRBV20-1,-,-,TGCAGTGCTTACACGGGGCTAGGTCAGCCCCAGCATTTT,CSAYTGLGQPQHF
TRBJ2-7,TRBV7-3,TRBD1,-,TGTGCCAGCAGCTTAGCCGGACAGGGTTTCGAGCAGTACTTC,CASSLAGQGFEQYF
TRBJ1-2,TRBV29-1,-,-,TGCAGCGTGGGGGGCAGGCTACTCTATGGCTACACCTTC,CSVGGRLLYGYTF
TRBJ1-2,TRBV19,-,-,TGTGCCAGTAGTGATCCTCCCTATGGCTACACCTTC,CASSDPPYGYTF
TRBJ2-2,TRBV6-4,-,few,TGTGCCAGCAGTGACGTTGCAGGTTCTGCCGGGGAGCTGTTTTTT,CASSDVAGSAGELFF
TRBJ2-3,TRBV2,-,-,TGTGCCAGCAGTGAAGCTAGAAGAGGCACAGATACGCAGTATTTT,CASSEARRGTDTQYF
TRBJ2-1,TRBV9,-,few,TGTGCCAGCAGCGTAGGAAAACATGAGCAGTTCTTC,CASSVGKHEQFF
TRBJ1-5,TRBV28,-,-,TGTGCCAGCTCCGGACAGCCCTATCAGCCCCAGCATTTT,CASSGQPYQPQHF
TRBJ2-7,TRBV15,TRBD1,few,TGTGCCACCAGCAGGCAAACAGGGGACGAGCAGTACTTC,CATSRQTGDEQYF
TRBJ1-1,TRBV6-6,-,-,TGTGCCAGCACCCAGGGACCGAACACTGAAGCTTTCTTT,CASTQGPNTEAFF
TRBJ2-7,TRBV7-2,TRBD2,few,TGTGCCAGCAGCCGGGGACTAGCGGGAGGACTCTCCTACGAGCAGTACTTC,CASSRGLAGGLSYEQYF
TRBJ1-3,TRBV24-1,TRBD1,many,TGTGCCACCAGTGATTCACGGACAGGGATCTCTGGAAACACCATATATTTT,CATSDSRTGISGNTIYF
TRBJ2-5,TRBV20-1,-,few,TGCAGTGCGGACATGAGACAAGAGACCCAGTACTTC,CSADMRQETQYF
TRBJ1-1,TRBV12-3/TRBV12-4,-,many,TGTGCCAGCAGTTTAGAGGGGGTTGCCGCGGGGGCTTTCTTT,CASSLEGVAAGAFF
TRBJ2-2,TRBV7-9,TRBD2,-,TGTGCCAGCAGCTTATCCCCTTCGGGACTAGCGGGGAGAGTCGGGGAGCTGTTTTTT,CASSLSPSGLAGRVGELFF
TRBJ1-2,TRBV18,-,few,TGTGCCAGCTCCCCTTTGGGGGATCGCTACACCTTC,CASSPLGDRYTF
TRBJ2-3,TRBV9,TRBD2,-,TGTGCCAGCAGCGTACGGGGAGTCAGCGGGGGAGGAGGCACAGATACGCAGTATTTT,CASSVRGVSGGGGTDTQYF
TRBJ1-1,TRBV6-1,-,-,TGTGCCAGCAGTGACGTCAGGGGCACTGAAGCTTTCTTT,CASSDVRGTEAFF
TRBJ2-7,TRBV7-8,-,-,TGTGCCAGCAGCTTAGATTCTAGCCGCGAGCAGTACTTC,CASSLDSSREQYF
TRBJ2-5,TRBV14,-,few,TGTGCCAGCAGCCAGAGGCTAGGGGAGACCCAGTACTTC,CASSQRLGETQYF
TRBJ2-7,TRBV7-2,-,-,TGTGCCAGCAGCCACCCCATTAGTTCCTACGAGCAGTACTTC,CASSHPISSYEQYF
TRBJ1-2,TRBV7-3,-,-,TGTGCCAGCAGCTTAAAAGCAGGGCCTAACTATGGCTACACCTTC,CASSLKAGPNYGYTF